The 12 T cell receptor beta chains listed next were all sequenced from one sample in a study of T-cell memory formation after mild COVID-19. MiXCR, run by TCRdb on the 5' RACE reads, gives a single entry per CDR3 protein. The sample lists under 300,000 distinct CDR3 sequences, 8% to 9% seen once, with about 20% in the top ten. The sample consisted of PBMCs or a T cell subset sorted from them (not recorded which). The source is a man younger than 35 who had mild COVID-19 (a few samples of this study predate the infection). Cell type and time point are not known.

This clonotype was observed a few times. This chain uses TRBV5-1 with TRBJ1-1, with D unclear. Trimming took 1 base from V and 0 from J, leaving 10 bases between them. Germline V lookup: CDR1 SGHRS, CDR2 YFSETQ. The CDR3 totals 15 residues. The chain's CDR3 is CASSLSSVMNTEAFF. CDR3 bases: TGCGCCAGCAGCTTGAGTTCGGTTATGAACACTGAAGCTTTCTTT.

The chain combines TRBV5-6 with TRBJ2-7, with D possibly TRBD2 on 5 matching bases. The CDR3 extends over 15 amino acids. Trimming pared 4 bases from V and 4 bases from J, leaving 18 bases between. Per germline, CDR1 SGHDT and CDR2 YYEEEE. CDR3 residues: CASSPGITVGYEQYF. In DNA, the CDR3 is TGTGCCAGCAGCCCCGGGATTACGGTGGGGTACGAGCAGTACTTC.

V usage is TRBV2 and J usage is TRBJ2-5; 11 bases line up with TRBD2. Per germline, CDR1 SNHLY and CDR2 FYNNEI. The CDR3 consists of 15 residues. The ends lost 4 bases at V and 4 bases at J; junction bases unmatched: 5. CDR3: CASSVLAGGGETQYF. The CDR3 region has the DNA TGTGCCAGCAGTGTCCTAGCGGGGGGAGGAGAGACCCAGTACTTC.

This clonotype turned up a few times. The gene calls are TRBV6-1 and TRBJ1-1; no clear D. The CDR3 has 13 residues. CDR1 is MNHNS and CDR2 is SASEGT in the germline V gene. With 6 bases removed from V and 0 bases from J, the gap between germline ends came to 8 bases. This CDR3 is CASRSRLNTEAFF. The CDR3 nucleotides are TGTGCCAGCAGGAGCCGACTGAACACTGAAGCTTTCTTT.

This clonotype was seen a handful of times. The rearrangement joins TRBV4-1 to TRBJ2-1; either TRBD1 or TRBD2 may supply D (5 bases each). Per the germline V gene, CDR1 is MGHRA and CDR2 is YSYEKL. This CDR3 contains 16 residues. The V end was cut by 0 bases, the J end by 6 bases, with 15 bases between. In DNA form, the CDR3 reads TGCGCCAGCAGCCAAGATCCGGCAGGGAGACGCAATGAGCAGTTCTTC. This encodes CASSQDPAGRRNEQFF.

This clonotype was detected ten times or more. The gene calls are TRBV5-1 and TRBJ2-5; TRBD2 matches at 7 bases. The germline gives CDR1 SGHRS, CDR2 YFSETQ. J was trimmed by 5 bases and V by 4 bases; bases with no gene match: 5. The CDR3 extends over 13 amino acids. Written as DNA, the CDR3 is TGCGCCAGCAGCCCATTTAGCGGGGAGACCCAGTACTTC. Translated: CASSPFSGETQYF.

In DNA form, the CDR3 reads TGTGCCAGCAGCCAAGAGGGGACAGCAAATGAAAAACTGTTTTTT. Translation: CASSQEGTANEKLFF. The chain employs TRBV3-1 and TRBJ1-4; 7 nucleotides match TRBD1. J was trimmed by 5 bases and V by 0 bases; bases with no gene match: 3. Germline CDR1 and CDR2: LGHDT and YNNKEL (reference sequence). CDR3 length: 15 amino acids.

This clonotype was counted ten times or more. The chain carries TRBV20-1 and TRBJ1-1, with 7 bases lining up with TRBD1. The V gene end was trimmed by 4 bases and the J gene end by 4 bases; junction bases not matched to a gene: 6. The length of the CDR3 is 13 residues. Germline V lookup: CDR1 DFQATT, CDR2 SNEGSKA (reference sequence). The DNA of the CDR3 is TGCAGTGCTAAGGGGCAGGGGGTCACTGAAGCTTTCTTT. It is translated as CSAKGQGVTEAFF.

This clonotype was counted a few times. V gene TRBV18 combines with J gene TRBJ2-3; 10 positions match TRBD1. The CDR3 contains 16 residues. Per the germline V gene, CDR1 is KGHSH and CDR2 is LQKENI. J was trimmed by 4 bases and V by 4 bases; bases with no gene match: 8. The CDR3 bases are TGTGCCAGCTCACGGACCCAGACAGGGGGCCCAGATACGCAGTATTTT. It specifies CASSRTQTGGPDTQYF.

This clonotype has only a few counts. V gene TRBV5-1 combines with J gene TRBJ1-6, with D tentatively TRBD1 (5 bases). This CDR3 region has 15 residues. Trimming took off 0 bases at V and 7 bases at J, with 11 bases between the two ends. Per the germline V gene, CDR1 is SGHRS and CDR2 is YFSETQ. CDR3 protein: CASSLEGKGNSPLHF. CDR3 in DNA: TGCGCCAGCAGCTTGGAGGGGAAGGGAAATTCACCCCTCCACTTT.

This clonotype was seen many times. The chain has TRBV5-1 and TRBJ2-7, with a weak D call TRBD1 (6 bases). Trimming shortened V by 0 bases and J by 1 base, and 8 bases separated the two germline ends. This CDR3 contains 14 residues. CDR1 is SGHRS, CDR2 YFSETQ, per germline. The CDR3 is CASSLVGASYEQYF. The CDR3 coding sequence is TGCGCCAGCAGCTTGGTGGGGGCGTCCTACGAGCAGTACTTC.

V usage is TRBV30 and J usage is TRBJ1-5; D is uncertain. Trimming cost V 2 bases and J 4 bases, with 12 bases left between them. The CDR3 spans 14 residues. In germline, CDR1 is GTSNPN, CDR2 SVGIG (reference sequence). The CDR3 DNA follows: TGTGCCTGGAGTTGGGAACAGAGAAATCAGCCCCAGCATTTT. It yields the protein CAWSWEQRNQPQHF.